These 29 T cell receptor beta chains were sequenced from one sample in a study of control samples from healthy donors and cancer patients. Method: immunoSEQ multiplex PCR; TCRdb's copy keeps in-frame clones and lacks some. This sample has 100,000 or so clones; about four fifths occur once, and the top ten carry around 13%. The sample taken for sequencing was blood. Receptors were obtained from a woman aged 45-65 years in good health.

The chain is built from TRBV15 and TRBJ2-7; no clear D gene. The CDR3 totals 14 residues. CDR1 is LNHNV, CDR2 YYDKDF, per germline (reference sequence). The ends were cut back, 0 bases at V and 5 bases at J, with 11 bases in the middle. CDR3 sequence reads: CATSRDKGTHEQYF. Written as DNA, the CDR3 is TGTGCCACCAGCAGAGATAAGGGAACCCACGAGCAGTACTTC. Based on the CDR3 plus reference TRBV15 and TRBJ2-7, the full variable domain is DAMVIQNPRYQVTQFGKPVTLSCSQTLNHNVMYWYQQKSSQAPKLLFHYYDKDFNNEADTPDNFQSRRPNTSFCFLDIRSPGLGDTAMYLCATSRDKGTHEQYFGPGTRLTVT.

The V and J genes are TRBV2 and TRBJ2-6; no definite D call. Trimming left V 6 bases short and J 0 bases short, with 9 bases between. The CDR3 sequence is 15 residues long. Germline V gene data show CDR1 as SNHLY and CDR2 as FYNNEI. The CDR3 sequence is CASREQSSGANVLTF. The CDR3 coding sequence is TGTGCCAGCAGGGAACAGAGCTCTGGGGCCAACGTCCTGACTTTC.

CDR3 bases: TGCAGTGCTCTTGACTGGGATGAAGCTTTCTTT. Its protein is CSALDWDEAFF. The V call is TRBV20-1, the J call TRBJ1-1; no reliable D call. With 5 bases removed from V and 7 bases from J, the gap between germline ends came to 11 bases. CDR3 size: 11 residues. Germline V gene lookup returns CDR1 DFQATT and CDR2 SNEGSKA (reference sequence).

The chain is built from TRBV6-6 and TRBJ1-4; D unclear. The CDR3 consists of 13 residues. From germline, CDR1 is MNHNY and CDR2 SVGAGI (reference sequence). In DNA, the CDR3 is TGTGGCTCCAAGGAGGGATTTGATGAAAAACTGTTTTTT. Its translation: CGSKEGFDEKLFF.

In this sample, this clone turned up a few times. The gene calls are TRBV15 and TRBJ2-1; the D gene is possibly TRBD2 (6 bases). With 3 bases removed from V and 0 bases from J, the gap between germline ends came to 15 bases. CDR3 length: 17 amino acids. Germline assignment: CDR1 LNHNV and CDR2 YYDKDF (reference sequence). Written as DNA, the CDR3 is TGTGCCACCAGCAGCCGTGTTAGCGGCAGCTCCTACAATGAGCAGTTCTTC. Translation gives CATSSRVSGSSYNEQFF. Supplemented by reference TRBV15 and TRBJ2-1, the full variable domain reads DAMVIQNPRYQVTQFGKPVTLSCSQTLNHNVMYWYQQKSSQAPKLLFHYYDKDFNNEADTPDNFQSRRPNTSFCFLDIRSPGLGDTAMYLCATSSRVSGSSYNEQFFGPGTRLTVL.

The V gene is TRBV27, the J gene TRBJ2-7, with 7 bases matching TRBD1. The CDR3 sequence is 15 residues long. Germline lookup yields CDR1 MNHEY and CDR2 SMNVEV (reference sequence). With V trimmed by 1 base and J by 5 bases, 8 bases remained unmatched. The CDR3 reads CASSLYPGGWDEQYF. The CDR3 DNA sequence: TGTGCCAGCAGTTTATATCCAGGGGGTTGGGACGAGCAGTACTTC.

The gene calls are TRBV5-5 and TRBJ1-5, with 7 bases lining up with TRBD1. The germline CDR1 and CDR2 sequences are SGHKS and YYEKEE (reference sequence). The CDR3 extends over 14 amino acids. Trimming at V came to 4 bases and at J to 3 bases, leaving 4 bases not matched to a gene. CDR3 region: CASSLGQDNQPQHF. The CDR3 coding sequence is TGTGCCAGCAGCCTCGGACAGGACAATCAGCCCCAGCATTTT. The full variable domain, completed using reference TRBV5-5 and TRBJ1-5, is DAGVTQSPTHLIKTRGQQVTLRCSPISGHKSVSWYQQVLGQGPQFIFQYYEKEERGRGNFPDRFSARQFPNYSSELNVNALLLGDSALYLCASSLGQDNQPQHFGDGTRLSIL.

This clone was seen more than once but under ten times. The chain uses TRBV4-2 and TRBJ2-1, with TRBD2 matching 9 bases. The CDR3 is 17 amino acids. The germline V gene encodes CDR1 LGHNA and CDR2 YNFKEQ. V lost 4 bases to trimming and J lost 8 bases; unmatched junction nucleotides: 15. The CDR3 is CASSPSGAGGPVDEQFF. CDR3 DNA: TGTGCCAGCAGCCCATCTGGGGCGGGGGGGCCAGTCGATGAGCAGTTCTTC.

V is TRBV6-6 and J is TRBJ1-2, with a tentative D call TRBD1 (5 bases). Germline CDR1 is MNHNY and CDR2 is SVGAGI (reference sequence). The V end was cut by 7 bases, the J end by 8 bases, with 17 bases between. The CDR3 is 13 amino acids. Written as DNA, the CDR3 is TGTGCCAGCACCCTGGAGGAGGGGCTGGGCTACACCTTC. This codes for CASTLEEGLGYTF.

V usage is TRBV2 and J usage is TRBJ1-6; D possibly corresponds to TRBD1 (5 bases). Trimming took 1 base from V and 4 from J, leaving 5 bases between them. CDR1 is SNHLY and CDR2 is FYNNEI in the germline V gene. The CDR3 runs to 14 residues. DNA of the CDR3: TGTGCCAGCAGTGAAGGACAGTATAATTCACCCCTCCACTTT. This sequence encodes CASSEGQYNSPLHF. Using reference TRBV2 and TRBJ1-6 for the parts outside the CDR3, the full variable domain is EPEVTQTPSHQVTQMGQEVILRCVPISNHLYFYWYRQILGQKVEFLVSFYNNEISEKSEIFDDQFSVERPDGSNFTLKIRSTKLEDSAMYFCASSEGQYNSPLHFGNGTRLTVT.

The chain is built from TRBV19 and TRBJ1-4; 8 bases match TRBD1. From germline, CDR1 is LNHDA and CDR2 SQIVND (reference sequence). Trimming took 5 bases from V and 5 from J; bases not matched to a gene: 4. CDR3 length: 14 amino acids. CDR3 DNA sequence: TGTGCCAGTAGTGGGGGACAGGAAAATGAAAAACTGTTTTTT. Amino acids: CASSGGQENEKLFF.

Comments on this clone: An end of the junction does not agree with germline; a read error may underlie this. J is TRBJ1-5 and V is TRBV3-1 (or the pseudogene TRBV3-2); TRBD1 might be the D (6 bases). Germline lookup yields CDR1 LGHDT and CDR2 YNNKEL (reference sequence). CDR3 length: 14 amino acids. The CDR3 here is CASSQDGGNQPQHF. The CDR3, as DNA: TGTGCCAGCAGCCAAGACGGGGGCAACCAGCCCCAGCATTTT.

The V gene is TRBV11-1, the J gene TRBJ2-2; no definite D call. The CDR3 spans 14 residues. CDR1 is SGHAT, CDR2 FQDESV, per germline (reference sequence). Trimming took 3 bases from V and 6 from J, leaving 11 bases between them. DNA of the CDR3: TGTGCCAGCAGCTTTAATCAGTTCCCCGGGGAGCTGTTTTTT. Protein product: CASSFNQFPGELFF.

This chain connects TRBV28 to TRBJ2-1; D might be TRBD2 (6 bases). Germline CDR1 MDHEN, CDR2 SYDVKM. CDR3 length: 16 amino acids. The V end was cut by 3 bases, the J end by 6 bases, with 18 bases between. CDR3 residues: CASSLGRPTGFNEQFF. CDR3 DNA sequence: TGTGCCAGCAGTTTGGGGAGGCCCACCGGCTTCAATGAGCAGTTCTTC.

The chain is built from TRBV10-3 and TRBJ2-5, with 7 positions matching TRBD1. Germline V gene sequence: CDR1 ENHRY, CDR2 SYGVKD. The CDR3 covers 17 residues. After removal of 2 bases from V and 0 bases from J, the junction contained 9 bases not matched to a gene. The CDR3 spells CAISEPTGTDNQETQYF. The DNA of the CDR3 is TGTGCCATCAGTGAGCCGACGGGGACAGATAACCAAGAGACCCAGTACTTC.

This clone was detected only once. The chain carries TRBV7-9 and TRBJ2-2, with unresolved D. V was cut by 1 base and J by 0 bases, with 6 bases left in between. Germline V gene data show CDR1 as SEHNR and CDR2 as FQNEAQ (reference sequence). The CDR3 loop spans 15 amino acids. CDR3 coding DNA: TGTGCCAGCAGCTTAGTCAGTTCGAACACCGGGGAGCTGTTTTTT. Protein product: CASSLVSSNTGELFF.

The chain combines TRBV4-2 with TRBJ1-2; D uncertain. CDR1 is LGHNA and CDR2 is YNFKEQ in the germline V gene. The CDR3 is made up of 13 amino acids. The V end lost 1 base, the J end lost 7 bases, and 10 bases lay between the germline ends. The CDR3 here is CASSQGTDGGYTF. DNA of the CDR3: TGTGCCAGCAGCCAAGGTACGGATGGTGGCTACACCTTC.

This clone was seen a few times. This sequence joins TRBV6-5 and TRBJ1-3, with D possibly matching TRBD1 (5 bases). Germline V lookup: CDR1 MNHEY, CDR2 SVGAGI. This CDR3 is 13 amino acids long. Trimming took 4 bases from V and 3 from J, leaving 7 bases between them. This CDR3 is CASSLQGGNTIYF. The CDR3 coding sequence is TGTGCCAGCAGTTTGCAGGGTGGAAACACCATATATTTT.

The rearrangement joins TRBV5-6 to TRBJ2-1; possible D gene TRBD1, 5 bases. Trimming left V 0 bases short and J 14 bases short, with 9 bases between. The CDR3 sequence is 11 residues long. CDR1 SGHDT and CDR2 YYEEEE come from the germline V gene. In DNA form, the CDR3 reads TGTGCCAGCAGCTTGGGGGGCCCCGAGTTCTTC. Its protein is CASSLGGPEFF.

The V call is TRBV5-1, the J call TRBJ1-3; D ambiguous. V dropped 2 bases and J dropped 0 bases, with 6 bases sitting between them. CDR3 length: 14 amino acids. CDR1 SGHRS and CDR2 YFSETQ come from the germline V gene. CDR3 sequence (DNA): TGCGCCAGCAGCTTCGGGAGCTCTGGAAACACCATATATTTT. Protein sequence: CASSFGSSGNTIYF.

This clone was seen once. An end of the junction differs from the germline gene, which may be a read error. The sample holds other DNA sequences that translate to the same CDR3. The gene calls are TRBV7-9 and TRBJ2-3; a weak D match, TRBD2 (6 bases). Germline-derived CDR1 and CDR2 are SEHNR and FQNEAQ (reference sequence). The CDR3 consists of 15 residues. In DNA form, the CDR3 reads TGTGCCAGCCGCCGGCCCGGGGGAAGCACAGATACACAGTATTTT. This sequence encodes CASRRPGGSTDTQYF.

The J gene is TRBJ1-1, the V gene TRBV4-1; 7 nucleotides agree with TRBD1. Germline V gene sequence: CDR1 MGHRA, CDR2 YSYEKL. J lost 4 bases, V lost 1 base, and 6 bases had no gene match. CDR3 length: 15 residues. The CDR3 bases are TGCGCCAGCAGCCAAGTACAGGGGAGGGGCACTGAAGCTTTCTTT. Its protein product is CASSQVQGRGTEAFF.

The V gene is TRBV7-6, the J gene TRBJ2-2, with TRBD1 matching over 12 bases. This CDR3 has 17 amino acids. J was trimmed by 6 bases and V by 5 bases; bases with no gene match: 10. Per germline, CDR1 SGHVS and CDR2 FNYEAQ. CDR3 sequence: CASSPAGTGGASGELFF. The CDR3 DNA follows: TGTGCCAGCAGCCCGGCCGGGACAGGGGGCGCATCCGGGGAGCTGTTTTTT.

The chain joins TRBV14 to TRBJ2-1; D may be TRBD2 (6 bases). The germline V and J ends were trimmed by 4 bases and 9 bases, with 13 bases remaining between them. Germline V gives CDR1 SGHDN, CDR2 FVKESK. CDR3 length equals 13 residues. The CDR3 DNA reads as TGTGCCAGCAGCCTGGGACTGCTCGGTGAGCAGTTCTTC. Amino acids: CASSLGLLGEQFF. The full variable domain, in which reference TRBV14 and TRBJ2-1 provide the parts outside the CDR3, is EAGVTQFPSHSVIEKGQTVTLRCDPISGHDNLYWYRRVMGKEIKFLLHFVKESKQDESGMPNNRFLAERTGGTYSTLKVQPAELEDSGVYFCASSLGLLGEQFFGPGTRLTVL.

The chain recombines TRBV9 with TRBJ2-2, with D possibly TRBD2 on 6 matching bases. Germline CDR1 reads SGDLS; CDR2 reads YYNGEE. The V end lost 3 bases, the J end lost 2 bases, and 8 bases lay between the germline ends. The CDR3 contains 14 residues. For the CDR3, the DNA is TGTGCCAGCAGCGACGGGAGTAACACCGGGGAGCTGTTTTTT. Residues: CASSDGSNTGELFF.

The chain joins TRBV5-8 to TRBJ2-7, with 8 bases identical to TRBD2. Germline loops: CDR1 SGHTS, CDR2 YDEGEE. J was trimmed by 2 bases and V by 6 bases; bases with no gene match: 10. The CDR3 is 15 residues long. For the CDR3, the DNA is TGTGCCAGCACCTCATTAGCGGGGAACCCCTACGAGCAGTACTTC. It translates to CASTSLAGNPYEQYF.

V usage is TRBV10-2 and J usage is TRBJ2-2; possibly TRBD2 for D (5 bases). Trimming stripped 4 bases from V and 7 bases from J, with 13 bases between. Germline CDR1 is WSHSY and CDR2 is SAAADI. There are 14 residues in the CDR3. CDR3 sequence: CASSVVRVNGELFF. The CDR3 DNA reads as TGCGCCAGCAGTGTAGTGAGGGTAAACGGGGAGCTGTTTTTT.

V usage is TRBV30 and J usage is TRBJ2-3; D is possibly TRBD1 or TRBD2 (5 bases each). CDR1 is GTSNPN and CDR2 is SVGIG in the germline V gene (reference sequence). V lost 4 bases and J 8 bases, leaving 28 bases between the germline ends. The CDR3 totals 17 residues. CDR3 loop: CAWIPRGLPTRGGTQYF. The CDR3 nucleotides are TGTGCCTGGATCCCTAGGGGCCTACCAACACGGGGTGGTACGCAGTATTTT.

V gene TRBV19 combines with J gene TRBJ2-7; D gene unclear. Germline CDR1 LNHDA, CDR2 SQIVND (reference sequence). The CDR3 is 12 amino acids. Between the trimmed V and J ends, which lost 3 bases and 7 bases, there was a span of 10 bases. The CDR3 nucleotides read TGTGCCAGTAGTATTTCTCTTGGAGAGCAGTACTTC. This sequence encodes CASSISLGEQYF.